Below are 30 T cell receptor beta chains sequenced from a single sample in a study of T cells after yellow fever vaccination. TCRdb passed the 5' RACE reads through MiXCR, listing each CDR3 protein once. Counted here are nearly 30,000 distinct CDR3 sequences, about 4.7% occurring once; the ten biggest clones make up roughly two fifths. Sequenced here: CD8+ T cells sorted from PBMCs, sampled 10 days after the yellow fever booster vaccination. Receptors were obtained from a man aged 25 to 45 who received the YFV17D yellow fever vaccine.

This clonotype was counted many times. V and J are TRBV5-1 and TRBJ2-7, with a possible D match to TRBD2 (6 bases). Trimming removed 0 bases from V and 5 bases from J, with 9 bases in between. CDR3 length: 13 residues. Germline values: CDR1 SGHRS, CDR2 YFSETQ. CDR3 DNA sequence: TGCGCCAGCAGCTTGGCAGGAGGGGACGAGCAGTACTTC. Protein: CASSLAGGDEQYF.

This clonotype showed up many times. This chain links TRBV12-2 with TRBJ2-1; TRBD2 was called by the table and not checked on the DNA. TRBV12-2 is listed as a pseudogene. This CDR3 contains 20 residues. CDR3 protein: CASRLAWTSGRVSSYNEQFF. CDR3 in DNA: TGTGCAAGTCGCTTAGCTTGGACTAGCGGGAGAGTATCGTCCTACAATGAGCAGTTCTTC.

This clonotype was detected many times. The V and J genes are TRBV7-9 and TRBJ1-1, with unresolved D. Deletions cut 5 bases from V and 4 bases from J, with 8 bases between. Germline-derived CDR1 and CDR2 are SEHNR and FQNEAQ (reference sequence). CDR3 length: 12 amino acids. This CDR3 reads CASSMMGTEAFF. In nucleotides, the CDR3 is TGTGCCAGCAGCATGATGGGCACTGAAGCTTTCTTT.

This clonotype was observed many times. This rearrangement joins TRBV10-3 to TRBJ2-1; no clear D. The CDR3 covers 16 residues. Trimming pared 8 bases from V and 6 bases from J, leaving 23 bases between. Germline values: CDR1 ENHRY, CDR2 SYGVKD. The CDR3 here is CAIGVEGPKSPNEQFF. For the CDR3, the DNA is TGTGCCATCGGGGTAGAAGGGCCCAAATCCCCCAATGAGCAGTTCTTC.

This clonotype was detected many times. This sequence joins TRBV24-1 and TRBJ2-3, with D unresolved. CDR1 and CDR2 from the germline V gene are KGHDR and SFDVKD. The CDR3 has 13 residues. Trimming shortened V by 0 bases and J by 7 bases, and 7 bases separated the two germline ends. CDR3 in amino acids: CATSDLLWNTQYF. The CDR3 nucleotides are TGTGCCACCAGTGATTTGTTGTGGAATACGCAGTATTTT.

This clonotype was seen repeatedly, ten times or more. The J gene is TRBJ1-1, the V gene TRBV6-1, with D possibly matching TRBD1 (5 bases). The germline V gene encodes CDR1 MNHNS and CDR2 SASEGT. The CDR3 runs to 14 residues. Trimming removed 4 bases from V and 2 bases from J, with 11 bases in between. The CDR3 nucleotides are TGTGCCAGCAGTGGGACACAGAGCAACACTGAAGCTTTCTTT. Its protein is CASSGTQSNTEAFF.

This clonotype was observed at least ten times. V is TRBV25-1 and J is TRBJ1-2, with D hard to call. CDR1 MGHDK and CDR2 SYGVNS come from the germline V gene. The germline V and J ends were trimmed by 1 base and 1 base, with 4 bases remaining between them. The CDR3 covers 13 residues. The DNA of the CDR3 is TGTGCCAGCAGTGAATCGAATAACTATGGCTACACCTTC. Translating gives CASSESNNYGYTF.

This clonotype was seen at least ten times. The rearrangement links TRBV2 to TRBJ2-5; tentative D call: TRBD2 (5 bases). V lost 8 bases and J 5 bases, leaving 9 bases between the germline ends. The CDR3 covers 11 residues. Per the germline V gene, CDR1 is SNHLY and CDR2 is FYNNEI. The CDR3 DNA follows: TGTGCCAGCTCCAGGAGGGAGACCCAGTACTTC. As protein: CASSRRETQYF. The whole variable domain, remainder taken from reference TRBV2 and TRBJ2-5, is EPEVTQTPSHQVTQMGQEVILRCVPISNHLYFYWYRQILGQKVEFLVSFYNNEISEKSEIFDDQFSVERPDGSNFTLKIRSTKLEDSAMYFCASSRRETQYFGPGTRLLVL.

This clonotype has only a few counts. The chain combines TRBV20-1 with TRBJ2-1, with D unresolved. Germline CDR1 and CDR2: DFQATT and SNEGSKA (reference sequence). The V end was cut by 7 bases, the J end by 0 bases, with 13 bases between. The CDR3 runs to 14 residues. The CDR3 DNA reads as TGCAGTGGGTCCGCGAGAAGCTCCTACAATGAGCAGTTCTTC. Its protein product is CSGSARSSYNEQFF.

There are many counts of this clonotype. In nucleotides, the CDR3 is TGTGCCAGCAGCCAAGGAGGGCCAAATGAGCAGTTCTTC. Its protein product is CASSQGGPNEQFF. The chain combines TRBV14 with TRBJ2-1; the D gene is possibly TRBD2 (5 bases). Trimming pared 1 base from V and 7 bases from J, leaving 8 bases between. This CDR3 is 13 amino acids long. Looked up from germline, CDR1 is SGHDN and CDR2 is FVKESK.

This clonotype appeared many times. This rearrangement joins TRBV28 to TRBJ2-3, with 9 nucleotides matching TRBD1. Trimming at V came to 5 bases and at J to 3 bases, leaving 6 bases not matched to a gene. Per the germline V gene, CDR1 is MDHEN and CDR2 is SYDVKM. This CDR3 has 15 residues. The CDR3 DNA is TGTGCCAGCAGTCACGGACAGGGGTTGACAGATACGCAGTATTTT. Its translation: CASSHGQGLTDTQYF. Full variable domain (outside the CDR3, taken from reference TRBV28 and TRBJ2-3): DVKVTQSSRYLVKRTGEKVFLECVQDMDHENMFWYRQDPGLGLRLIYFSYDVKMKEKGDIPEGYSVSREKKERFSLILESASTNQTSMYLCASSHGQGLTDTQYFGPGTRLTVL.

This clonotype showed up many times. This sequence joins TRBV7-9 and TRBJ2-4; possibly TRBD2 for D (6 bases). This CDR3 has 16 amino acids. In germline, CDR1 is SEHNR, CDR2 FQNEAQ (reference sequence). V was shortened by 0 bases and J by 2 bases, with 11 bases between the two germline ends. CDR3 residues: CASSLAEGLTKNIQYF. CDR3 coding DNA: TGTGCCAGCAGCTTAGCGGAGGGGCTTACCAAAAACATTCAGTACTTC.

This clonotype was recorded many times. CDR3 DNA: TGCAGCGTTGAACGATGGGATCCTGGAAACACCATATATTTT. Translated: CSVERWDPGNTIYF. V gene TRBV29-1 combines with J gene TRBJ1-3; D unresolved. The CDR3 has 14 residues. With 2 bases removed from V and 2 bases from J, the gap between germline ends came to 10 bases. Germline V CDR1 and CDR2: SQVTM, ANQGSEA.

This chain connects TRBV29-1 to TRBJ2-7, with D perhaps TRBD2 (6 bases). CDR1 is SQVTM, CDR2 ANQGSEA, per germline. This CDR3 region has 16 residues. V lost 4 bases, J lost 0 bases, and 19 bases lay in between. CDR3 sequence: CSVALVEGPSSYEQYF. CDR3 in DNA: TGCAGCGTTGCGTTGGTGGAGGGCCCTAGCTCCTACGAGCAGTACTTC.

In this sample, this clonotype turned up a few times. This chain connects TRBV5-8 to TRBJ2-2; D perhaps matches TRBD2 (6 bases). Per the germline V gene, CDR1 is SGHTS and CDR2 is YDEGEE. V was pared by 2 bases and J by 0 bases, with 8 bases between. The CDR3 runs to 15 residues. The CDR3 loop is CASSFAGTNTGELFF. The CDR3 bases are TGTGCCAGCAGCTTTGCGGGGACGAACACCGGGGAGCTGTTTTTT.

This clonotype has a count of ten or more. The chain carries TRBV29-1 and TRBJ2-5, with a weak D call TRBD1 (6 bases). The CDR3 length is 12 residues. V lost 2 bases and J lost 3, with 7 bases in between. Germline CDR1 is SQVTM and CDR2 is ANQGSEA. The CDR3 DNA reads as TGCAGCGTTGAAAGGACAGAAGAGACCCAGTACTTC. It codes for CSVERTEETQYF. The whole variable domain, filled in from reference TRBV29-1 and TRBJ2-5, reads SAVISQKPSRDICQRGTSLTIQCQVDSQVTMMFWYRQQPGQSLTLIATANQGSEATYESGFVIDKFPISRPNLTFSTLTVSNMSPEDSSIYLCSVERTEETQYFGPGTRLLVL.

The sample holds many counts of this clonotype. The chain uses TRBV13 and TRBJ2-5; 11 nucleotides line up with TRBD2. V was pared by 5 bases and J by 4 bases, with 3 bases of the junction left unmatched. Germline V CDR1 and CDR2: PRHDT, FYEKMQ (reference sequence). The CDR3 totals 14 residues. The CDR3: CASSPGLAGETQYF. DNA for the CDR3: TGTGCCAGCAGCCCTGGACTAGCGGGAGAGACCCAGTACTTC.

This clonotype was seen many times. This rearrangement joins TRBV27 to TRBJ2-3; no definite D call. Germline-derived CDR1 and CDR2 are MNHEY and SMNVEV (reference sequence). CDR3 size: 16 residues. Trimming took off 4 bases at V and 3 bases at J, with 17 bases between the two ends. CDR3: CASSWTPAVYTDTQYF. CDR3 in DNA: TGTGCCAGCAGTTGGACCCCTGCGGTATATACAGATACGCAGTATTTT.

This clonotype was detected ten times or more. The J gene is TRBJ1-1, the V gene TRBV2, with TRBD1 as a possible D gene (5 bases). The CDR3 runs to 15 residues. From germline, CDR1 is SNHLY and CDR2 FYNNEI. Trimming pared 6 bases from V and 6 bases from J, leaving 20 bases between. As DNA, the CDR3 is TGTGCCAGCAGCCCCGGGACGCTCGGGGGTCCTGAAGCTTTCTTT. Protein product: CASSPGTLGGPEAFF. Full variable domain (remainder filled in from reference TRBV2 and TRBJ1-1): EPEVTQTPSHQVTQMGQEVILRCVPISNHLYFYWYRQILGQKVEFLVSFYNNEISEKSEIFDDQFSVERPDGSNFTLKIRSTKLEDSAMYFCASSPGTLGGPEAFFGQGTRLTVV.

This clonotype appeared a few times. The V gene is TRBV20-1, the J gene TRBJ2-7, with TRBD2 matching over 7 bases. The CDR3 length is 12 residues. Germline CDR1 DFQATT, CDR2 SNEGSKA (reference sequence). V shed 5 bases and J 3 bases; nucleotides not matched to a gene: 4. CDR3 sequence (DNA): TGCAGTGCTCCCGGGACTAACTACGAGCAGTACTTC. Translated, it gives CSAPGTNYEQYF.

This clonotype was seen a handful of times. In nucleotides, the CDR3 is TGTGCCAGCAGCCAAGAGGTCCTTCAAGGACTTAACACTGAAGCTTTCTTT. Translated, it gives CASSQEVLQGLNTEAFF. The chain combines TRBV4-2 with TRBJ1-1; D remains unclear. The germline V gene has CDR1 LGHNA and CDR2 YNFKEQ. Trimming took off 0 bases at V and 2 bases at J, with 16 bases between the two ends. The CDR3 covers 17 residues.

This clonotype was seen at least ten times. The chain recombines TRBV18 with TRBJ2-7; weak D call: TRBD1 (6 bases). Trimming removed 3 bases at V and 2 bases at J, with 11 bases between. The CDR3 runs 14 residues. Germline CDR1 is KGHSH and CDR2 is LQKENI. CDR3 protein: CASSPWDNAYEQYF. The CDR3 region has the DNA TGTGCCAGCTCACCGTGGGACAACGCCTACGAGCAGTACTTC.

This clonotype was observed many times. The chain is built from TRBV19 and TRBJ2-7; 7 bases agree with TRBD1. CDR3 length: 14 residues. Germline V lookup: CDR1 LNHDA, CDR2 SQIVND (reference sequence). V lost 5 bases and J lost 3; bases outside the gene matches: 7. The CDR3 DNA reads TGTGCCAGTAGTTCATCGACAGGGAGCTACGAGCAGTACTTC. It encodes CASSSSTGSYEQYF.

This clonotype occurred many times. The V gene is TRBV6-1, the J gene TRBJ2-3; TRBD1 matches 7 bases. V lost 6 bases, J lost 1 base, and 1 base stayed unmatched. Germline assignment: CDR1 MNHNS and CDR2 SASEGT. The CDR3 is 13 amino acids. The CDR3 spells CASSGQGTDTQYF. CDR3 nucleotide sequence: TGTGCCAGCAGCGGACAGGGCACAGATACGCAGTATTTT.

This clonotype was seen repeatedly, ten times or more. The CDR3: CASSLTNLDRTNYGYTF. The CDR3, as DNA: TGTGCCAGCAGTCTAACAAATTTGGACCGGACTAACTATGGCTACACCTTC. This chain uses TRBV6-2 or TRBV6-3 with TRBJ1-2, with unresolved D. This CDR3 is built from 17 residues. Per germline, CDR1 MNHEY and CDR2 SVGEGT. Trimming cost V 5 bases and J 0 bases, with 19 bases left between them.

This clonotype was counted many times. This chain links TRBV29-1 with TRBJ2-7, with D unresolved. CDR1 and CDR2 from the germline V gene are SQVTM and ANQGSEA. The germline V and J ends were trimmed by 4 bases and 0 bases, with 10 bases remaining between them. CDR3 length equals 13 residues. The CDR3 DNA is TGCAGCGTTGGGGTCCACAGCTCCTACGAGCAGTACTTC. The encoded protein is CSVGVHSSYEQYF.

There are many counts of this clonotype. The rearrangement uses TRBV4-3 and TRBJ2-1, with D hard to call. The CDR3 is 13 residues long. V lost 4 bases and J lost 6, with 10 bases in between. Germline V gene lookup returns CDR1 LGHNA and CDR2 YSLEER. CDR3 DNA sequence: TGCGCCAGCAGCCCCTCAAACGTCAATGAGCAGTTCTTC. It translates to CASSPSNVNEQFF.

This clonotype was seen many times. The chain joins TRBV6-2 or TRBV6-3 to TRBJ1-1; the D is unclear. The CDR3 runs to 15 residues. In germline, CDR1 is MNHEY, CDR2 SVGEGT. The V and J ends lost 2 bases and 5 bases respectively, with 15 bases between them. CDR3 DNA: TGTGCCAGCAGTTACGTCAGCCCCCAGGCGACTGAAGCTTTCTTT. Protein product: CASSYVSPQATEAFF.

This clonotype was seen repeatedly, ten times or more. The genes are TRBV11-2 and TRBJ1-2; tentatively, D is TRBD1 (5 bases). Germline-derived CDR1 and CDR2 are SGHAT and FQNNGV. Trimming removed 5 bases at V and 7 bases at J, with 17 bases between. CDR3 length: 14 amino acids. The CDR3 reads CASSPIFQGAGYTF. CDR3 DNA: TGTGCCAGCAGCCCCATCTTCCAGGGCGCTGGCTACACCTTC. Full variable domain (remainder filled in from reference TRBV11-2 and TRBJ1-2): EAGVAQSPRYKIIEKRQSVAFWCNPISGHATLYWYQQILGQGPKLLIQFQNNGVVDDSQLPKDRFSAERLKGVDSTLKIQPAKLEDSAVYLCASSPIFQGAGYTFGSGTRLTVV.

This clonotype has a count of ten or more. The J gene is TRBJ2-5, the V gene TRBV10-2, with a possible D match to TRBD1 (6 bases). CDR1 and CDR2 (germline): WSHSY, SAAADI. Trimming pared 6 bases from V and 2 bases from J, leaving 13 bases between. The CDR3 runs to 14 residues. The CDR3 nucleotides read TGCGCCAGCAGCAATAAAGGACAGCAAGAGACCCAGTACTTC. Its translation is CASSNKGQQETQYF.